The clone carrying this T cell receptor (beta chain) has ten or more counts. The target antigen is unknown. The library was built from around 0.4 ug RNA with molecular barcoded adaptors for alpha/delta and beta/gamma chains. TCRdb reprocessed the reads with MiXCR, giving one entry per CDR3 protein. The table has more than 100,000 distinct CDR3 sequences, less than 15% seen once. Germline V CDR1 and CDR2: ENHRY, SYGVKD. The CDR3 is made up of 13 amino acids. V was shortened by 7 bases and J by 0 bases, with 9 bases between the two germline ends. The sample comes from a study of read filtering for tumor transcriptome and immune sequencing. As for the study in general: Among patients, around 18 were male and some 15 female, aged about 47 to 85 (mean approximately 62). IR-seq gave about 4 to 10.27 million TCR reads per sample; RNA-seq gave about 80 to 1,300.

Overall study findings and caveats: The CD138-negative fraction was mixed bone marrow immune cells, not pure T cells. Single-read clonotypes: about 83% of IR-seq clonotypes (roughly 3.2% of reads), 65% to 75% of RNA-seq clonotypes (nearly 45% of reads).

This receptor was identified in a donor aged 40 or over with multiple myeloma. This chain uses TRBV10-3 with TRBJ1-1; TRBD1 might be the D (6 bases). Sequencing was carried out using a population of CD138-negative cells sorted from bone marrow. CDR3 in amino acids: CAIKEGVNTEAFF. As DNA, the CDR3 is TGTGCCATCAAGGAGGGGGTGAACACTGAAGCTTTCTTT.